A single sample is the source of the 10 T cell receptor beta chains below, sequenced in a study of blood T cell repertoires in COVID-19. TCRdb keeps only in-frame clones here, not all; method: immunoSEQ multiplex PCR. Among about 170,000 clones, roughly 82% were seen once, and the ten largest hold roughly 8.1%. Sample: peripheral blood. The receptor source for this set is a woman aged 70-85 years with acute or convalescent COVID-19.

The CDR3 DNA follows: TGTGCCATCAGTGAGTCAGCCGAGACCCAGTACTTC. Encoded protein: CAISESAETQYF. The V gene is TRBV10-3, the J gene TRBJ2-5; D uncertain. The germline V gene has CDR1 ENHRY and CDR2 SYGVKD. CDR3 length: 12 residues. V lost 0 bases to trimming and J lost 5 bases, with 4 bases between them.

The chain has TRBV28 and TRBJ2-1; 11 nucleotides align to TRBD2. After removal of 3 bases from V and 7 bases from J, the junction contained 5 bases not matched to a gene. Germline assignment: CDR1 MDHEN and CDR2 SYDVKM. This CDR3 region has 15 residues. The chain's CDR3 is CASSFGTSGRNEQFF. The CDR3 region has the DNA TGTGCCAGCAGTTTCGGGACTAGCGGAAGGAATGAGCAGTTCTTC.

This rearrangement joins TRBV7-3 to TRBJ1-6, with TRBD1 identical over 9 bases. The CDR3 length is 15 residues. V was pared by 4 bases and J by 7 bases, with 5 bases of the junction left unmatched. CDR1 is SGHTA, CDR2 FQGTGA, per germline. The CDR3 DNA reads as TGTGCCAGCAGCTGGGACAGGGTTGAGAATTCACCCCTCCACTTT. Its protein is CASSWDRVENSPLHF.

This chain links TRBV2 with TRBJ2-2; 9 bases map to TRBD2. V was pared by 4 bases and J by 6 bases, with 3 bases of the junction left unmatched. This CDR3 has 14 residues. In germline, CDR1 is SNHLY, CDR2 FYNNEI. The CDR3 reads CASSVAGGPGELFF. The CDR3 nucleotides read TGTGCCAGCAGTGTGGCGGGAGGGCCCGGGGAGCTGTTTTTT.

This clone has just a few counts. The V call is TRBV11-3, the J call TRBJ2-3, with TRBD1 matching 9 bases. This CDR3 is built from 15 residues. Trimming at V came to 4 bases and at J to 3 bases, leaving 5 bases not matched to a gene. The germline gives CDR1 SGHNT, CDR2 YENEEA. The CDR3 here is CASSSGQGWTDTQYF. The DNA of the CDR3 is TGTGCCAGCAGCTCGGGACAGGGTTGGACAGATACGCAGTATTTT.

The J gene is TRBJ1-5, the V gene TRBV3-1 (or the pseudogene TRBV3-2); tentative D call: TRBD1 (5 bases). Germline V lookup: CDR1 LGHDT, CDR2 YNNKEL (reference sequence). Trimming pared 1 base from V and 7 bases from J, leaving 8 bases between. The CDR3 runs to 13 residues. CDR3 residues: CASSQAGVQPQHF. DNA of the CDR3: TGTGCCAGCAGCCAAGCGGGGGTCCAGCCCCAGCATTTT.

This chain links TRBV5-1 with TRBJ1-6, with a weak D call TRBD1 (5 bases). V lost 4 bases to trimming and J lost 7 bases, with 15 bases between them. The CDR3 extends over 15 amino acids. CDR1 is SGHRS and CDR2 is YFSETQ in the germline V gene. The CDR3 region is CASSPLGGHNSPLHF. The CDR3 DNA reads TGCGCCAGCAGCCCATTGGGGGGTCACAATTCACCCCTCCACTTT.

The chain is built from TRBV28 and TRBJ2-1, with TRBD2 as a possible D gene (6 bases). Trimming removed 5 bases from V and 2 bases from J, with 16 bases in between. The CDR3 totals 16 residues. The V gene's germline CDR1 is MDHEN and CDR2 SYDVKM. In DNA, the CDR3 is TGTGCCAGCAGTCCCTGGGCGGGGACCACCTACAATGAGCAGTTCTTC. Its protein is CASSPWAGTTYNEQFF. Filled out from reference TRBV28 and TRBJ2-1, the complete variable domain reads DVKVTQSSRYLVKRTGEKVFLECVQDMDHENMFWYRQDPGLGLRLIYFSYDVKMKEKGDIPEGYSVSREKKERFSLILESASTNQTSMYLCASSPWAGTTYNEQFFGPGTRLTVL.

V and J are TRBV20-1 and TRBJ2-1; 9 bases match TRBD2. The CDR3 length is 14 residues. After removal of 3 bases from V and 4 bases from J, the junction contained 4 bases not matched to a gene. Per the germline V gene, CDR1 is DFQATT and CDR2 is SNEGSKA (reference sequence). The CDR3: CSASDSGRYNEQFF. In DNA form, the CDR3 reads TGCAGTGCTAGTGACAGCGGGAGGTACAATGAGCAGTTCTTC.

The V gene is TRBV27, the J gene TRBJ2-7, with TRBD1 matching over 7 bases. V shed 0 bases, J shed 4 bases, and the junction held 15 bases outside the gene matches. The germline gives CDR1 MNHEY, CDR2 SMNVEV (reference sequence). CDR3 size: 18 residues. The CDR3 nucleotides are TGTGCCAGCAGTTTATCTTATGTCGGGCAGGGGGTTTTGTACGAGCAGTACTTC. This encodes CASSLSYVGQGVLYEQYF.